Sequencing of this T cell receptor beta chain was carried out in a study of Ad26.COV2.S vaccination and SARS-CoV-2 variants. Turning to the study itself: COV1001, an Ad26.COV2.S trial, supplied this vaccine-arm donor.

This clone was picked up one time. The assay was immunoSEQ multiplex PCR, and TCRdb's table has in-frame clones only and misses some. This table has some 300,000 clones, about 86% appearing once. Treatment reported: around 19 received Ad26.COV2.S at low or high dose, single or two shots; roughly 5 received placebo; per-sample allocation not given. Following the first vaccine or placebo injection, samples were taken on day 63. Expression of Wuhan-strain SARS-CoV-2 spike came from the Ad26 vector that formed the vaccine. CDR3 length: 15 residues. V shed 4 bases and J 4 bases; nucleotides not matched to a gene: 7. Germline CDR1 reads SGHNT; CDR2 reads YYREEE (reference sequence).

This chain joins TRBV5-4 and TRBJ1-5, with 8 nucleotides matching TRBD1. The sequence derives from a person between 18 and 65 years old who received the Ad26.COV2.S COVID-19 vaccine or a placebo. Source: peripheral blood, taken in a trial of Ad26.COV2.S vaccine versus placebo. The CDR3 DNA reads TGTGCCAGCAGCACAGGGGGTTCACGGAATCAGCCCCAGCATTTT. Translating it yields CASSTGGSRNQPQHF.